These 8 T cell receptor beta chains were sequenced from one sample in a study of T cell responses to AZD1222 COVID-19 vaccine. Some clones are missing from TCRdb's copy, which holds only in-frame ones; the method was immunoSEQ multiplex PCR. Seen here are around 95,000 clones, approximately 90% observed once, and the top ten hold about 1.7%. Sequenced here: peripheral blood, sampled on day 0 of AZD1222 vaccination. These receptors all come from an adult in good health.

This chain connects TRBV7-9 to TRBJ2-1; D is unclear. In germline, CDR1 is SEHNR, CDR2 FQNEAQ (reference sequence). Trimming pared 3 bases from V and 7 bases from J, leaving 10 bases between. The CDR3 totals 13 residues. The CDR3 is CASSFTGLNEQFF. In DNA form, the CDR3 reads TGTGCCAGCAGCTTCACGGGCCTGAATGAGCAGTTCTTC.

The chain combines TRBV15 with TRBJ2-2; TRBD2 aligns across 7 bases. Unmatched junction bases numbered 5, after V lost 3 bases and J lost 7 bases. Germline V lookup: CDR1 LNHNV, CDR2 YYDKDF (reference sequence). This CDR3 contains 14 residues. As DNA, the CDR3 is TGTGCCACCAGCAGCTTTTTAGCGGGCGGGGAGCTGTTTTTT. This sequence encodes CATSSFLAGGELFF.

V gene TRBV19 combines with J gene TRBJ1-1; 7 bases are shared with TRBD1. The trim removed 4 bases at V and 6 bases at J, leaving 11 bases unmatched. Germline CDR1 and CDR2: LNHDA and SQIVND (reference sequence). The CDR3 spans 15 residues. CDR3: CASSTETGRSPEAFF. CDR3 DNA sequence: TGTGCCAGTAGTACCGAGACAGGGAGAAGCCCTGAAGCTTTCTTT.

This clone has a handful of counts. This chain joins TRBV12-3 or TRBV12-4 and TRBJ1-1; the D is unclear. V lost 8 bases, J lost 1 base, and 8 bases lay in between. The CDR3 contains 12 residues. CDR3 residues: CASAGPNTEAFF. Here the CDR3 DNA reads TGTGCCAGCGCCGGTCCGAACACTGAAGCTTTCTTT.

The chain employs TRBV6-2 or TRBV6-3 and TRBJ1-1, with no clear D. The CDR3 is made up of 14 amino acids. Germline V CDR1 and CDR2: MNHEY, SVGEGT. The V gene lost 2 bases and the J gene lost 0 bases, with 7 bases spanning the gap. The CDR3 here is CASSYGRLNTEAFF. CDR3 nucleotide sequence: TGTGCCAGCAGTTACGGGAGGTTGAACACTGAAGCTTTCTTT.

This chain connects TRBV6-5 to TRBJ2-7; 7 nucleotides line up with TRBD2. The CDR3 consists of 13 residues. CDR1 MNHEY and CDR2 SVGAGI come from the germline V gene. With 5 bases clipped from V and 6 bases from J, the junction kept 7 bases outside the gene matches. This CDR3 is CASSPGTMGEQYF. The DNA of the CDR3 is TGTGCCAGCAGTCCCGGGACTATGGGCGAGCAGTACTTC.

The chain joins TRBV11-3 to TRBJ2-2, with D maybe TRBD2 (6 bases). Germline assignment: CDR1 SGHNT and CDR2 YENEEA. V was pared by 1 base and J by 6 bases, with 12 bases between. The CDR3 covers 15 residues. The CDR3 is CASSLAGVGAGELFF. The CDR3 DNA is TGTGCCAGCAGCTTAGCGGGAGTTGGTGCCGGGGAGCTGTTTTTT. Filled out from reference TRBV11-3 and TRBJ2-2, the complete variable domain reads EAGVVQSPRYKIIEKKQPVAFWCNPISGHNTLYWYLQNLGQGPELLIRYENEEAVDDSQLPKDRFSAERLKGVDSTLKIQPAELGDSAVYLCASSLAGVGAGELFFGEGSRLTVL.

V is TRBV7-9 and J is TRBJ2-5; no definite D call. Per germline, CDR1 SEHNR and CDR2 FQNEAQ (reference sequence). CDR3 length: 16 residues. V lost 5 bases and J 7 bases, leaving 23 bases between the germline ends. The CDR3 here is CASSTSVSVLSGTQYF. The CDR3 DNA sequence: TGTGCCAGCAGCACCTCCGTCTCGGTCCTCTCGGGGACCCAGTACTTC.